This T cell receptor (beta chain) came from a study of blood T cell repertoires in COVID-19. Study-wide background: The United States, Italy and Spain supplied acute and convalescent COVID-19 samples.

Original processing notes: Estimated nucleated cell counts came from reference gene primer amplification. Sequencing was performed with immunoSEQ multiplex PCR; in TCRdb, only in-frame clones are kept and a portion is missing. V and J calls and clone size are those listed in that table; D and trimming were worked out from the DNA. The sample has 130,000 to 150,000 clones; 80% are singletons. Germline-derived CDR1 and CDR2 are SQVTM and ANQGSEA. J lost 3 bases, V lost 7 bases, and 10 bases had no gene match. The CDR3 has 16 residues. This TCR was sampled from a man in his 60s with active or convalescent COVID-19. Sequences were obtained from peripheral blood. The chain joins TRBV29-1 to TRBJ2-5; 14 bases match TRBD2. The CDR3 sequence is CSAEQGTSGSEETQYF. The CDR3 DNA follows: TGCAGCGCCGAACAGGGGACTAGCGGGAGTGAAGAGACCCAGTACTTC.